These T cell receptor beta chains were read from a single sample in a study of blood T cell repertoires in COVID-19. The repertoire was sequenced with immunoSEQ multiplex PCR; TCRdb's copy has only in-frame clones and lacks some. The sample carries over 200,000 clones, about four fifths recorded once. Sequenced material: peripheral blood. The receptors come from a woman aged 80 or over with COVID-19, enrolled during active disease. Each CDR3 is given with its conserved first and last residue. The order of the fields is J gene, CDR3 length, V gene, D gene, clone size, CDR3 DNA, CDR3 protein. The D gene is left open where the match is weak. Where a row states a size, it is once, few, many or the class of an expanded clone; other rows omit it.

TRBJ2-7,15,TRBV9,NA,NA,TGTGCCAGCAGCGCTGGAGACAGGCCTACCTACGAGCAGTACTTC,CASSAGDRPTYEQYF
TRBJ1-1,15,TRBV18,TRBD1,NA,TGTGCCAGCTCCCAACTGACAGGGGGCCTCACTGAAGCTTTCTTT,CASSQLTGGLTEAFF
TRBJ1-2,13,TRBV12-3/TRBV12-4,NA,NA,TGTGCCAGCAGTTTAGGGCAGGGAAATGGCTACACCTTC,CASSLGQGNGYTF
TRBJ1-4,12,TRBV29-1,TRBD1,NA,TGCAGCGTCGACAGGGGAGGAGAAAAACTGTTTTTT,CSVDRGGEKLFF
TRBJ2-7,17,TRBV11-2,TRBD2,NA,TGTGCCAGCAGCCCTCTCTTGGGCGGGAGTGGCTCGCACGAGCAGTACTTC,CASSPLLGGSGSHEQYF
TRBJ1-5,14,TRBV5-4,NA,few,TGTGCCAGCAGCTTGAGTGGGGCCAATCAGCCCCAGCATTTT,CASSLSGANQPQHF
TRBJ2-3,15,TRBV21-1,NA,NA,TGTGCCAGCAGCAAAGCGAGGACAGGTCGAGATACGCAGTATTTT,CASSKARTGRDTQYF
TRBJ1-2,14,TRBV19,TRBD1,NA,TGTGCCAGTATGAGGGGACAGGGGGCTTTTGGCTACACCTTC,CASMRGQGAFGYTF
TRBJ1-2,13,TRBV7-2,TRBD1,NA,TGTGCCAGCAGCTTACCCAGGGGGCTAGGCTACACCTTC,CASSLPRGLGYTF
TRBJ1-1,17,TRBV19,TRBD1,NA,TGTGCCAGTAGGTTTAGACAGGGGGCTTTATTGGGCACTGAAGCTTTCTTT,CASRFRQGALLGTEAFF
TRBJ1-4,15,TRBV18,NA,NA,TGTGCCAGCTCACCATCCCGGGGAGGATTGGAAAAACTGTTTTTT,CASSPSRGGLEKLFF
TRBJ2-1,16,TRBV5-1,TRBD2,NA,TGCGCCAGCAGCCCGGGGACTAGTGGTTCCTACAATGAGCAGTTCTTC,CASSPGTSGSYNEQFF
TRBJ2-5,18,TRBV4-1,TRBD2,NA,TGCGCCAGCAGCCCCCTTGAGACTAGCGGCCGACGGGAAGAGACCCAGTACTTC,CASSPLETSGRREETQYF
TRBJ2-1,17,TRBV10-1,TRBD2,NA,TGCGCCAGCCCTGTGGGAGGGGCGGGAGGGCCCCACAATGAGCAGTTCTTC,CASPVGGAGGPHNEQFF
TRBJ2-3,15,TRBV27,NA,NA,TGTGCCAGCAGGCCAGGATGGACTAGCACAGATACGCAGTATTTT,CASRPGWTSTDTQYF
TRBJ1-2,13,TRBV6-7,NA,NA,TGTGCCAGCAGGCCACTATCTAGCTATGGCTACACCTTC,CASRPLSSYGYTF
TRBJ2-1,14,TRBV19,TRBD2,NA,TGTGCCAGTCAGGAACGGGAGGCTTACAATGAGCAGTTCTTC,CASQEREAYNEQFF
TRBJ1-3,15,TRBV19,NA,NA,TGTGCCAGTAGTATAGGATCATCAACAGGAAACACCATATATTTT,CASSIGSSTGNTIYF
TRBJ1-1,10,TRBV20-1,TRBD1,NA,TGCAGTGCTCCTGACAGGGACGCTTTCTTT,CSAPDRDAFF
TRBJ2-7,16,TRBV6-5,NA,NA,TGTGCCAGCAGTTACTCCGGAGGGACGTCAACCTACGAGCAGTACTTC,CASSYSGGTSTYEQYF
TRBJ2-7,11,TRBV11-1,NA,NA,TGTGCCAGTGGGACTGAATACGAGCAGTACTTC,CASGTEYEQYF
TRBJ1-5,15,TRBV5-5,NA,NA,TGTGCCAGCACACCACTTGGGGGCGACAATCAGCCCCAGCATTTT,CASTPLGGDNQPQHF
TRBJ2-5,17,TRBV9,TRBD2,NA,TGTGCCAGCAGCGTAGAGATGACTAGCGGGACGCAAGAGACCCAGTACTTC,CASSVEMTSGTQETQYF
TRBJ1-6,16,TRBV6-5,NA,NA,TGTGCCAGCAGTTTGGAGGGAGGGTCCTATAATTCACCCCTCCACTTT,CASSLEGGSYNSPLHF
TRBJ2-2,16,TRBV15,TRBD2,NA,TGTGCCACCAGCACAGGACTAGCGGCTAACACCGGGGAGCTGTTTTTT,CATSTGLAANTGELFF
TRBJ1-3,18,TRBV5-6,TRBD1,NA,TGTGCCAGCAGCCGGCTGGACAGGCTATACTCTGCTGGAAACACCATATATTTT,CASSRLDRLYSAGNTIYF
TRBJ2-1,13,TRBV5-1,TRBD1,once,TGCGCCAGCACGGGACAGGGGGCGTCTGAGCAGTTCTTC,CASTGQGASEQFF
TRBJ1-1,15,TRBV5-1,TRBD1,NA,TGCGCCAGCAGCTTGGGAGGGACAGGGAGCACTGAAGCTTTCTTT,CASSLGGTGSTEAFF
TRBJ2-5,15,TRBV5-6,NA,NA,TGTGCCAGCAGCTTTAGTCCCAAGTACCAAGAGACCCAGTACTTC,CASSFSPKYQETQYF
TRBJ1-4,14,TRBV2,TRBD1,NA,TGTGCCAGCAGCGACGACAGGGGGCAAGAAAAACTGTTTTTT,CASSDDRGQEKLFF
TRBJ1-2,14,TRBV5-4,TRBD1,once,TGTGCCAGCAGCCCGGGACAGGTTGTTAGTGGCTACACCTTC,CASSPGQVVSGYTF
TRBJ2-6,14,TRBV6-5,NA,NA,TGTGCCAGCAGGATTAGCTCTGGGGCCAACGTCCTGACTTTC,CASRISSGANVLTF
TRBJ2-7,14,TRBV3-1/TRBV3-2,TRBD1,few,TGTGCCAGCAGCCAGCCCGGACAGGCGGCCCCACGGTACTTC,CASSQPGQAAPRYF
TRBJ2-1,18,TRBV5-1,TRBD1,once,TGCGCCAGCAGCTTGGCCCCCCAGGGACAGGGGATGAGGATTGAGCAGTTCTTC,CASSLAPQGQGMRIEQFF
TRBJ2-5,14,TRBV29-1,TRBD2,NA,TGCAGCGTTGGGGGACTAGCGGCCCAAGAGACCCAGTACTTC,CSVGGLAAQETQYF
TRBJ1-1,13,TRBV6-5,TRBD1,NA,TGTGCCAGTTACAGGGGGCGTATCACTGAAGCTTTCTTT,CASYRGRITEAFF
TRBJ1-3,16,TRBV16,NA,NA,TGTGCCAGCAGCCAATCGGGAGTAACCTCTGGAAACACCATATATTTT,CASSQSGVTSGNTIYF
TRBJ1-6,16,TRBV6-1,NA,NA,TGTGCCAGCAGTGAGCAGGGGAATCTTTATAATTCACCCCTCCACTTT,CASSEQGNLYNSPLHF
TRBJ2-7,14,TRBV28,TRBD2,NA,TGTGCCAGCAGTTACCTAGGCGGGGGCTACGAGCAGTACTTC,CASSYLGGGYEQYF
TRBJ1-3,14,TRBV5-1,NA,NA,TGCGCCAGCAGCACGAGAGGGACTGGAAACACCATATATTTT,CASSTRGTGNTIYF
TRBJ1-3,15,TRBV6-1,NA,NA,TGTGCCAGCAGTGAAGCGGCAGGGGCTGGAAACACCATATATTTT,CASSEAAGAGNTIYF
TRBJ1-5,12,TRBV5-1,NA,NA,TGCGCCAGCAGCTTGCAGGGACAGCCCCAGCATTTT,CASSLQGQPQHF
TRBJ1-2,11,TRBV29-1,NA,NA,TGCAGCGTTGAGGGCAACTATGGCTACACCTTC,CSVEGNYGYTF
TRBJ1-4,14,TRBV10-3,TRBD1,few,TGTGCCATCAGTGAGTCTCCCGACAGGGGGAAACTGTTTTTT,CAISESPDRGKLFF
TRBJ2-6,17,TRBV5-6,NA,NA,TGTGCCAGCAGGATAGAAACAGGGACGGCGGGGGCCAACGTCCTGACTTTC,CASRIETGTAGANVLTF